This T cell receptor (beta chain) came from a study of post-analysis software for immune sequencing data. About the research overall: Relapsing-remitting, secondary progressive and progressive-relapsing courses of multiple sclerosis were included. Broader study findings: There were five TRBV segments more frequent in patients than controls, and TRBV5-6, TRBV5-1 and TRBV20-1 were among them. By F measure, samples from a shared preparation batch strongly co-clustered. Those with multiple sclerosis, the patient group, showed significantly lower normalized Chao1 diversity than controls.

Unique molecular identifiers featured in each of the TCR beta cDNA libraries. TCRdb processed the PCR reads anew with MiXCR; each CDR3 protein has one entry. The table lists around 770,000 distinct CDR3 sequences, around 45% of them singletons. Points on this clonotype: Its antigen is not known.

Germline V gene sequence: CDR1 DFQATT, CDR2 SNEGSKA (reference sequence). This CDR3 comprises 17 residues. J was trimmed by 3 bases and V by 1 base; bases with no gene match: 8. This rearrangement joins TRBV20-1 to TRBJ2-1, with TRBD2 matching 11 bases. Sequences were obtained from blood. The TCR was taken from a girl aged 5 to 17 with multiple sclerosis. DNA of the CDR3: TGCAGTGCTAGAGCGGTTACTAGCGGGAGATACTACAATGAGCAGTTCTTC. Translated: CSARAVTSGRYYNEQFF.